What follows describes a single T cell receptor beta chain. These data originate in a study of CD8 T cells in ankylosing spondylitis. There are 14 residues in the CDR3. Germline CDR1 is SGHRS and CDR2 is YFSETQ. V was clipped by 4 bases and J by 9 bases; unmatched bases: 5. Each CDR3 protein is one row after TCRdb ran MiXCR on the 5' RACE reads. This repertoire shows about 150,000 distinct CDR3 sequences, roughly a third found once; its top ten account for 6%. The V and J genes are TRBV5-1 and TRBJ1-6, with 9 bases aligning to TRBD1. This TCR was recovered from a male donor with ankylosing spondylitis. Input material: synovial fluid, either unsorted or a sorted T cell fraction (not recorded which). The CDR3 loop is CASSAGTGISPLHF. For the CDR3, the DNA is TGCGCCAGCAGCGCCGGGACAGGGATTTCACCCCTCCACTTT.